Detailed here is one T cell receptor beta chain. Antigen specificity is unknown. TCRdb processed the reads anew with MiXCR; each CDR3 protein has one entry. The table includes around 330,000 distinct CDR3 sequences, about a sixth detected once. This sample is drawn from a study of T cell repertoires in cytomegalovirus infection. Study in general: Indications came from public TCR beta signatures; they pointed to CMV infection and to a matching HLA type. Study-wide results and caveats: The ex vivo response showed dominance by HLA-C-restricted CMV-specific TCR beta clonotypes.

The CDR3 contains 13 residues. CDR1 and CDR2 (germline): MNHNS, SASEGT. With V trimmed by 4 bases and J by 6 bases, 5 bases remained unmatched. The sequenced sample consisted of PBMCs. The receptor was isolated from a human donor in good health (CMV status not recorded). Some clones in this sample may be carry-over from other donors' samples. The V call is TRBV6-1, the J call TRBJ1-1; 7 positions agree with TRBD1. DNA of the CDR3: TGTGCCAGCAGTGGGGGGAGGGGGCCTGAAGCTTTCTTT. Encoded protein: CASSGGRGPEAFF.